This T cell receptor (beta chain) originates from a study of CD8+ T cells in alopecia areata. Findings and limits, study-wide: Sequenced scalp T cells also include alphabeta T cells resident in normal skin.

Pooled cutaneous lymph node cells were sorted using CD4, CD8alpha, NKG2D, NKG2ACE and other markers. This clone was seen a few times. Antigen: not known. The genes and germline here are from mouse. The read stops 4 residues short of the end of the CDR3; the missing end is completed from the germline J gene. Germline loops: CDR1 MNHDT, CDR2 YYDKIL. The V segment lost 0 bases and the J segment 0 bases; nucleotides outside the gene matches: 8. CDR3 length: 18 residues. Extracted from the samples, RNA was reverse transcribed into cDNA to serve as the sequencing template. This table comes from immunoSEQ multiplex PCR, and its TCRdb copy is limited to in-frame clones, with some not included. Found here are approximately 300,000 clones, no singletons; the ten largest cover roughly 1.2%.

The receptor comes from a C3H/HeJ mouse with alopecia areata. This strain has MHC haplotype H2-k. This sequence joins TRBV17 and TRBJ2-5; 8 nucleotides agree with TRBD2. The sample was CD4+ T cells sorted from a lymph node. CDR3 residues: CASSRELSGGINQDTQYF. The sequenced CDR3 bases are TGTGCTAGCAGTAGAGAATTGTCTGGGGGGATTAACCAAGAC.